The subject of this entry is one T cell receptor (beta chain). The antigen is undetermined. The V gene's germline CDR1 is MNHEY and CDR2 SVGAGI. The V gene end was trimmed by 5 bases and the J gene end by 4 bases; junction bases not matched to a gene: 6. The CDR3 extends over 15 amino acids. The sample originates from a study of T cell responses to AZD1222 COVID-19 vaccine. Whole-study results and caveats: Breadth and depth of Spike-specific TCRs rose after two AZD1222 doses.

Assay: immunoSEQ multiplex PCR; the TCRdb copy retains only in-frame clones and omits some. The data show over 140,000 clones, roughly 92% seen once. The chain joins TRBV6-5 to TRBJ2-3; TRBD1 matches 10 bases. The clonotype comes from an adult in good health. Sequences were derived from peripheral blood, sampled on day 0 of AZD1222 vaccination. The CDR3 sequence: CASSRQGAFADTQYF. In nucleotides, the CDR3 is TGTGCCAGCAGTCGACAGGGGGCGTTCGCAGATACGCAGTATTTT.